This T cell receptor (beta chain) was captured by sequencing in a study of cytomegalovirus exposure and HLA in healthy donors. Amplification used 60 Vbeta primers and 13 Jbeta primers. Generated by immunoSEQ multiplex PCR, the TCRdb table keeps only in-frame clones and is missing some. Of over 130,000 clones listed, 88% are singletons. Study outcomes and limitations: An Asian-associated ancestry cluster reportedly showed fewer N-insertions than the approximately 650-donor mean in a later analysis. The investigators catalogued 180 or so TCR beta chains as cytomegalovirus-associated.

This CDR3 comprises 14 residues. V lost 4 bases and J lost 7; bases outside the gene matches: 9. Germline CDR1 reads MNHNS; CDR2 reads SASEGT. Remarks on this clone: What it recognizes is unknown.

Sequencing was done on a sample of PBMCs. This sequence joins TRBV6-1 and TRBJ2-7, with 8 bases that match TRBD1. The receptor was derived from a woman aged 40-49 years in good health and CMV-seronegative. The CDR3 coding sequence is TGTGCCAGCAGTGCCAGACAGGGGCCCCTAGAGCAGTACTTC. This sequence encodes CASSARQGPLEQYF.